These T cell receptor beta chains were read from a single sample in a study of T-cell memory formation after mild COVID-19. In TCRdb, the 5' RACE reads were re-called with MiXCR into one record per CDR3 protein. The repertoire includes fewer than 200,000 distinct CDR3 sequences, 10% to 15% of them detected once, and approximately 3.5% sits in the top ten. Sequenced: PBMCs or a T cell subset sorted from them (not recorded which). The receptors were sampled from a man in his late teens or twenties who had mild COVID-19 (a few samples of this study predate the infection). Cell type and time point are not known. Each CDR3 is given with its conserved first and last residue. The D gene is left open where the match is weak. Part of the rows lack a size; the others show once, few, many or a class for expanded clones.

d_gene	v_gene	abundance	j_gene	CDR3nt	CDR3aa
-	TRBV5-1	few	TRBJ2-5	TGCGCCAGCAATAAGGACGTACAAGAGACCCAGTACTTC	CASNKDVQETQYF
TRBD2	TRBV2	few	TRBJ2-5	TGTGCCAGCTCACTAGCGGGGGAGTCGGCCCAGTACTTC	CASSLAGESAQYF
-	TRBV6-5	-	TRBJ1-1	TGTGCCAGCAGTTACTCAAAAGGGAGTGAAGCTTTCTTT	CASSYSKGSEAFF
-	TRBV12-1	-	TRBJ2-3	TGTGCCAGCAGCTCCCCCGGGACCACTACTCCTAGCACAGATACGCAGTATTTT	CASSSPGTTTPSTDTQYF
-	TRBV6-5	-	TRBJ2-7	TGTGCCAGCAGGAGGACAGAGCCCCCCTACGAGCAGTACTTC	CASRRTEPPYEQYF
TRBD1	TRBV7-9	few	TRBJ2-1	TGTGCCAGCGAAAACAGACAGGGTGGCGGTGAGCAGTTCTTC	CASENRQGGGEQFF
-	TRBV7-6	many	TRBJ2-1	TGTGCCAGCAGCTTAGTCGTCGGGACTTTTACCTACAATGAGCAGTTCTTC	CASSLVVGTFTYNEQFF
-	TRBV5-1	many	TRBJ2-3	TGCGCCAGCAGCTTGGCGGGCGTCTATACGCAGTATTTT	CASSLAGVYTQYF
-	TRBV7-9	-	TRBJ1-6	TGTGCCAGCACCCCCTGGGCGGGGAATTCACCCCTCCACTTT	CASTPWAGNSPLHF
-	TRBV5-1	few	TRBJ2-1	TGCGCCAGCAGCTTACAGGGTCCCCTCGGCAATGAGCAGTTCTTC	CASSLQGPLGNEQFF
-	TRBV5-1	few	TRBJ2-2	TGCGCCAGTACTCTCCGGACAAGGAACACCGGGGAGCTGTTTTTT	CASTLRTRNTGELFF
-	TRBV2	few	TRBJ2-1	TGTGCCAGCAGGGGTAGCGGCTCCTACAATGAGCAGTTCTTC	CASRGSGSYNEQFF
-	TRBV18	few	TRBJ1-4	TGTGCCAGCTCACCGCAGCGGGCTCCTAATGAAAAACTGTTTTTT	CASSPQRAPNEKLFF
TRBD2	TRBV6-2/TRBV6-3	-	TRBJ2-1	TGTGCCAGCAGCCGATGGACTAGCGGGGGGGTAAATGAGCAGTTCTTC	CASSRWTSGGVNEQFF
-	TRBV7-6	-	TRBJ1-1	TGTGCCAGCAGCCAAAGTGGATGGGACACTGAAGCTTTCTTT	CASSQSGWDTEAFF
-	TRBV18	-	TRBJ1-6	TGTGCCAGCTCACCGCTCTCGGGACTAAGTAATTCACCCCTCCACTTT	CASSPLSGLSNSPLHF
-	TRBV29-1	-	TRBJ2-2	TGCAGCGTTGGCCCACCTCGGACCTCGAACACCGGGGAGCTGTTTTTT	CSVGPPRTSNTGELFF
-	TRBV7-2	-	TRBJ1-2	TGTGCCAGCAGCTTAAGGGGGATTGAAACGGGAGGCTACACCTTC	CASSLRGIETGGYTF
-	TRBV4-3	-	TRBJ1-4	TGCGCCAGCAGCTCGGGGGCGCGCCCGGATGAAAAACTGTTTTTT	CASSSGARPDEKLFF
TRBD2	TRBV11-2	many	TRBJ2-5	TGTGCCAGCAGCCCCCTAGGCGGGGGTTGGGAGACCCAGTACTTC	CASSPLGGGWETQYF
-	TRBV5-1	-	TRBJ1-6	TGCGCCAGCAGCTTGGGACAGGATTATAATTCACCCCTCCACTTT	CASSLGQDYNSPLHF
-	TRBV5-1	-	TRBJ2-3	TGCGCCAGCAAGGCTGGGACAGATACGCAGTATTTT	CASKAGTDTQYF
-	TRBV12-3/TRBV12-4	-	TRBJ1-5	TGTGCCAGCAGTTTAGCGCAGGGGCAACCCCAGCATTTT	CASSLAQGQPQHF
TRBD1	TRBV19	-	TRBJ2-1	TGTGCCAGTAGTGGGACAGGGGGCTTTCATGAGCAGTTCTTC	CASSGTGGFHEQFF
TRBD2	TRBV19	-	TRBJ2-5	TGTGCCAGTAGACTCGGGGGGACTGCGGTTGAGACCCAGTACTTC	CASRLGGTAVETQYF
TRBD1	TRBV25-1	-	TRBJ2-7	TGTGCCAGCACCCGGACAGGGGCGGGTGAGCAGTACTTC	CASTRTGAGEQYF
-	TRBV20-1	-	TRBJ1-6	TGCAGTGCTACCGGGAGGGGGACGTATAATTCACCCCTCCACTTT	CSATGRGTYNSPLHF
TRBD1	TRBV4-1	-	TRBJ1-1	TGCGCCAGCAGCCAACCGTTGACAGGGGTGTATGAAGCTTTCTTT	CASSQPLTGVYEAFF
TRBD2	TRBV30	many	TRBJ2-7	TGTGCCTGGAGTGTTCTAGCGGGGGTCTACGAGCAGTACTTC	CAWSVLAGVYEQYF
-	TRBV7-9	-	TRBJ1-5	TGTGCCAGCAGCTTAGGACAACCGGGGAGCAATCAGCCCCAGCATTTT	CASSLGQPGSNQPQHF
-	TRBV7-9	-	TRBJ2-7	TGTGCCAGCAGCTCTTGGAGAGGGTCTTTCTACGAGCAGTACTTC	CASSSWRGSFYEQYF
TRBD1	TRBV6-5	many	TRBJ2-7	TGTGCCAGCAGACGACAGGGGTTCTCGTACGAGCAGTACTTC	CASRRQGFSYEQYF
-	TRBV6-2/TRBV6-3	few	TRBJ2-2	TGTGCCAGCACCAAAGGGGGACACATGAGGACCGGGGAGCTGTTTTTT	CASTKGGHMRTGELFF
TRBD2	TRBV7-2	-	TRBJ2-5	TGTGCCAGCAGCCCTACTAGCGGGGGACAGACCCAGTACTTC	CASSPTSGGQTQYF
-	TRBV20-1	-	TRBJ1-6	TGCAGTGCTCTTGTTGAGGGAAGTTGGAATTCACCCCTCCACTTT	CSALVEGSWNSPLHF
TRBD2	TRBV12-3/TRBV12-4	-	TRBJ2-2	TGTGCCAGCAGTCCATCAATGGGTAGCGGGGGGTCCGGGGAGCTGTTTTTT	CASSPSMGSGGSGELFF
TRBD2	TRBV5-1	-	TRBJ2-1	TGCGCCAGCAGGGCGGGACTACTGACCTACAATGAGCAGTTCTTC	CASRAGLLTYNEQFF
-	TRBV10-1	few	TRBJ2-5	TGCGCCAGCAGCGCCAATGGAGAGACCCAGTACTTC	CASSANGETQYF
-	TRBV7-8	-	TRBJ2-2	TGTGCCAGCAGCTTAGCTATCTACGGGGAGCTGTTTTTT	CASSLAIYGELFF
-	TRBV20-1	-	TRBJ2-5	TGCAGTGCTAGTACCGTCGTCTGGGGCAACGAAGAGACCCAGTACTTC	CSASTVVWGNEETQYF
-	TRBV24-1	few	TRBJ2-5	TGTGCCACCAGTGATGCACGCAGGGAAGAGACCCAGTACTTC	CATSDARREETQYF
-	TRBV3-1	-	TRBJ1-2	TGTGCCAGCAGCCAGCTTGCATTAGCAGGGTCGGTCTATGGCTACACCTTC	CASSQLALAGSVYGYTF
-	TRBV7-9	-	TRBJ1-2	TGTGCCAGCAGCTTGGCACGAGGCTACACCTTC	CASSLARGYTF
-	TRBV7-9	-	TRBJ2-3	TGTGCCAGCAGCTTCAGATTGGAGCCAGATACGCAGTATTTT	CASSFRLEPDTQYF
TRBD1	TRBV7-2	-	TRBJ1-3	TGTGCCAGCAGCTTGGACAGGCCCTCTGGAAACACCATATATTTT	CASSLDRPSGNTIYF
-	TRBV7-6	-	TRBJ1-2	TGTGCCAGCAGCCCGGGGGACTCCTATGGCTACACCTTC	CASSPGDSYGYTF